The 24 T cell receptor beta chains in this list originate from one sample, sequenced in a study of cytomegalovirus exposure and HLA in healthy donors. PCR used 60 Vbeta primers and 13 Jbeta primers. Produced via immunoSEQ multiplex PCR; TCRdb's table is partial and in-frame only. The sample lists more than 110,000 clones, just over 70% occurring once. Material: PBMCs. The receptors were gathered from a woman aged 30 to 39 in good health and CMV-seronegative.

V usage is TRBV21-1 and J usage is TRBJ1-5; the table gives TRBD1 as D, unverified against the DNA. TRBV21-1 is a known pseudogene. This CDR3 contains 15 residues. This CDR3 reads CASSKRGGGNQPQHF. Here the CDR3 DNA reads TGTGCCAGCAGCAAAAGGGGTGGGGGCAATCAGCCCCAGCATTTT.

This rearrangement joins TRBV9 to TRBJ1-2; D unresolved. Germline lookup yields CDR1 SGDLS and CDR2 YYNGEE. The V end lost 0 bases, the J end lost 0 bases, and 12 bases lay between the germline ends. This CDR3 spans 16 amino acids. This CDR3 reads CASSVGAAGPNYGYTF. CDR3 DNA: TGTGCCAGCAGCGTAGGGGCAGCCGGTCCTAACTATGGCTACACCTTC.

The genes are TRBV19 and TRBJ2-4; D is uncertain. V was trimmed by 1 base and J by 0 bases, leaving 4 bases between them. Germline values: CDR1 LNHDA, CDR2 SQIVND (reference sequence). The CDR3 contains 14 residues. Here the CDR3 DNA reads TGTGCCAGTAGTATAGGGGCAGCCAAAAACATTCAGTACTTC. It specifies CASSIGAAKNIQYF.

The V call is TRBV27, the J call TRBJ1-3, with a tentative D call TRBD1 (6 bases). Germline values: CDR1 MNHEY, CDR2 SMNVEV (reference sequence). Trimming removed 6 bases at V and 0 bases at J, with 15 bases between. CDR3 size: 16 residues. This CDR3 reads CASRHPDRTSGNTIYF. CDR3 bases: TGTGCCAGCAGACACCCAGACAGGACCTCTGGAAACACCATATATTTT.

This sequence joins TRBV5-4 and TRBJ2-5, with D perhaps matching TRBD1 (5 bases). With 4 bases removed from V and 3 bases from J, the gap between germline ends came to 10 bases. Germline V lookup: CDR1 SGHNT, CDR2 YYREEE (reference sequence). The CDR3 runs to 13 residues. CDR3 in amino acids: CASSPQGEETQYF. CDR3 nucleotide sequence: TGTGCCAGCAGCCCCCAAGGGGAAGAGACCCAGTACTTC.

The genes are TRBV9 and TRBJ1-2; TRBD1 matches at 7 bases. CDR1 and CDR2 from the germline V gene are SGDLS and YYNGEE. Trimming cost V 4 bases and J 7 bases; bases outside gene matches: 4. The CDR3 spans 12 residues. The CDR3 coding sequence is TGTGCCAGCAGCACGAACAGGGGTGGCTACACCTTC. Its protein is CASSTNRGGYTF.

J is TRBJ1-1 and V is TRBV10-1, with D possibly matching TRBD1 (6 bases). Trimming took 6 bases from V and 1 from J, leaving 18 bases between them. This CDR3 comprises 16 residues. From germline, CDR1 is WNHNN and CDR2 SYGVQD (reference sequence). The chain's CDR3 is CASSDPGTSTNTEAFF. The CDR3 DNA reads as TGCGCCAGCAGCGACCCCGGGACATCTACGAACACTGAAGCTTTCTTT.

V is TRBV2 and J is TRBJ2-3; 9 bases map to TRBD2. The V gene end was trimmed by 6 bases and the J gene end by 2 bases; junction bases not matched to a gene: 18. CDR3 size: 19 residues. Germline loops: CDR1 SNHLY, CDR2 FYNNEI. CDR3 sequence reads: CASRWSVRREGDFTDTQYF. The CDR3 DNA reads TGTGCCAGCAGGTGGTCGGTAAGGCGGGAGGGGGATTTCACAGATACGCAGTATTTT.

The rearrangement links TRBV27 to TRBJ2-1; D unclear. The CDR3 extends over 16 amino acids. V lost 2 bases and J 0 bases, leaving 11 bases between the germline ends. CDR1 and CDR2 (germline): MNHEY, SMNVEV (reference sequence). The CDR3 DNA reads as TGTGCCAGCAGTTTAGGGCCAGGTAGCTCCTACAATGAGCAGTTCTTC. Its protein is CASSLGPGSSYNEQFF.

This chain joins TRBV5-1 and TRBJ2-2; a possible D gene is TRBD1 (5 bases). The CDR3 loop spans 15 amino acids. Germline assignment: CDR1 SGHRS and CDR2 YFSETQ. V lost 7 bases and J lost 1, with 14 bases in between. CDR3 nucleotide sequence: TGCGCCAGCGGGGCAGCGCCGATGAACACCGGGGAGCTGTTTTTT. This sequence encodes CASGAAPMNTGELFF.

This clone was seen a handful of times. The gene calls are TRBV7-9 and TRBJ2-3; 7 nucleotides line up with TRBD2. The CDR3 is 16 residues long. The V gene end was trimmed by 6 bases and the J gene end by 5 bases; junction bases not matched to a gene: 14. Germline V gene data show CDR1 as SEHNR and CDR2 as FQNEAQ (reference sequence). CDR3 coding DNA: TGTGCCAGCAGTTCACTTGGACCGGGACTAAAAGATACGCAGTATTTT. It translates to CASSSLGPGLKDTQYF.

V and J are TRBV19 and TRBJ1-5; D gene uncertain. Trimming left V 8 bases short and J 3 bases short, with 11 bases between. This CDR3 spans 13 amino acids. Germline-derived CDR1 and CDR2 are LNHDA and SQIVND (reference sequence). The CDR3 DNA sequence: TGTGCCAGTGCCGGGAGGACCAATCAGCCCCAGCATTTT. This sequence encodes CASAGRTNQPQHF.

The chain is built from TRBV6-1 and TRBJ2-2; TRBD1 is a possible D gene (6 bases). V gave up 7 bases and J gave up 4 bases, with 16 bases separating them. Germline V lookup: CDR1 MNHNS, CDR2 SASEGT. The length of the CDR3 is 15 residues. CDR3 amino acids: CASTQQQGLTGELFF. The DNA of the CDR3 is TGTGCCAGCACCCAACAGCAGGGGCTCACCGGGGAGCTGTTTTTT.

The chain recombines TRBV18 with TRBJ2-3; 7 bases are a match to TRBD1. Germline V CDR1 and CDR2: KGHSH, LQKENI. The CDR3 contains 14 residues. The trim removed 8 bases at V and 3 bases at J, leaving 8 bases unmatched. CDR3 nucleotides: TGTGCCAGCAACGACAGGGATGGAACAGATACGCAGTATTTT. Translation gives CASNDRDGTDTQYF.

V is TRBV2 and J is TRBJ2-3, with TRBD2 matching over 8 bases. There are 14 residues in the CDR3. The ends lost 8 bases at V and 3 bases at J; junction bases unmatched: 7. Germline V gene data show CDR1 as SNHLY and CDR2 as FYNNEI. The CDR3 region is CASQGRGGTDTQYF. CDR3 coding DNA: TGTGCCAGCCAAGGTCGCGGGGGGACAGATACGCAGTATTTT.

The chain has TRBV5-5 and TRBJ2-5; tentatively, D is TRBD1 (6 bases). The DNA matches TRBJ2-7 better at its end, which makes the J call doubtful. CDR1 and CDR2 from the germline V gene are SGHKS and YYEKEE (reference sequence). There are 14 residues in the CDR3. For the CDR3, the DNA is TGTGCCAGCAGCTTGGACAGGGCCTACTACGAGCAGTACTTC. Residues: CASSLDRAYYEQYF.

This clone was seen a handful of times. V is TRBV7-2 and J is TRBJ2-5; D perhaps matches TRBD1 (6 bases). Deletions cut 7 bases from V and 4 bases from J, with 16 bases between. The CDR3 covers 14 residues. Germline assignment: CDR1 SGHTA and CDR2 FQGNSA. In DNA form, the CDR3 reads TGTGCCAGCACCCTTGGAGTGGACAGAGAGACCCAGTACTTC. It encodes CASTLGVDRETQYF.

This chain uses TRBV7-9 with TRBJ2-3; weak D call: TRBD1 (5 bases). Germline CDR1 SEHNR, CDR2 FQNEAQ (reference sequence). The CDR3 has 16 residues. The V gene lost 2 bases and the J gene lost 6 bases, with 18 bases spanning the gap. In DNA form, the CDR3 reads TGTGCCAGCAGCTTATTGGCAGGGTCTAACATGGATACGCAGTATTTT. Translation gives CASSLLAGSNMDTQYF.

This clone has only one observation. The chain employs TRBV19 and TRBJ2-1, with TRBD1 matching 10 bases. This CDR3 comprises 17 residues. Germline V gene data show CDR1 as LNHDA and CDR2 as SQIVND (reference sequence). V shed 5 bases, J shed 9 bases, and the junction held 16 bases outside the gene matches. The CDR3 region has the DNA TGTGCCAGTAGTGCCAATCCGGGACAGGGGCGTGGGGGTGAGCAGTTCTTC. This gives the protein CASSANPGQGRGGEQFF.

The rearrangement uses TRBV7-2 and TRBJ2-5; 7 bases fit TRBD2. Germline V gives CDR1 SGHTA, CDR2 FQGNSA. V gave up 2 bases and J gave up 6 bases; unmatched junction bases: 9. The CDR3 loop spans 15 amino acids. The CDR3 DNA follows: TGTGCCAGCAGCTTATCCCCTGGACTAGAAAAGACCCAGTACTTC. Its translation is CASSLSPGLEKTQYF.

The chain couples TRBV21-1 to TRBJ1-5; the table's D call, TRBD1, has no DNA check behind it. TRBV21-1 is a recognized pseudogene. The CDR3 runs to 19 residues. CDR3 sequence (DNA): TGTGCCAGCAGCAAAGCTAGGGGGCTAGGCTGGGGTAGCAATCAGCCCCAGCATTTT. It is translated as CASSKARGLGWGSNQPQHF.

In this sample, this clone turned up a few times. The rearrangement joins TRBV19 to TRBJ2-1, with 7 bases matching TRBD2. With 5 bases clipped from V and 7 bases from J, the junction kept 14 bases outside the gene matches. The CDR3 spans 16 residues. Germline V gene data show CDR1 as LNHDA and CDR2 as SQIVND (reference sequence). The CDR3 is CASSLLGSGEQNEQFF. For the CDR3, the DNA is TGTGCCAGTAGTTTATTGGGGAGCGGGGAACAGAATGAGCAGTTCTTC.

This chain's CDR3 is CASSFFVGGLGTGELFF. The CDR3 DNA reads TGTGCCAGCAGCTTCTTTGTCGGGGGGCTCGGCACCGGGGAGCTGTTTTTT. This chain uses TRBV5-5 with TRBJ2-2; D is perhaps TRBD2 (7 bases). CDR3 length: 17 amino acids. Trimming left V 2 bases short and J 4 bases short, with 18 bases between. The germline CDR1 and CDR2 sequences are SGHKS and YYEKEE (reference sequence). Full variable domain (missing parts from reference TRBV5-5 and TRBJ2-2): DAGVTQSPTHLIKTRGQQVTLRCSPISGHKSVSWYQQVLGQGPQFIFQYYEKEERGRGNFPDRFSARQFPNYSSELNVNALLLGDSALYLCASSFFVGGLGTGELFFGEGSRLTVL.

The gene calls are TRBV5-8 and TRBJ2-5; 7 bases map to TRBD1. Matching the DNA end better, TRBJ2-7 makes the J call doubtful. CDR1 and CDR2 (germline): SGHTS, YDEGEE. This CDR3 contains 14 residues. CDR3 sequence reads: CASSLGNRGNEQYF. The CDR3 region has the DNA TGTGCCAGCAGCTTGGGCAACAGGGGAAACGAGCAGTACTTC.